The clone carrying this T cell receptor (beta chain) is a singleton in its sample. Sequencing used immunoSEQ multiplex PCR; TCRdb keeps in-frame clones, though not all of them. This sample carries tens of thousands of clones, almost 98% of them seen once, and the ten largest clones take 0.15% to 0.2%. The entry originates in a study of technical replicates of blood from several donors. Sequencing was carried out using T cells isolated from PBMCs. The clonotype comes from a human donor in good health.

CDR3 coding DNA: TGTGCCAGTAGTACCGGGACTAGCAACTACGAGCAGTACTTC. Translation: CASSTGTSNYEQYF. J is TRBJ2-7 and V is TRBV19, with 9 bases aligning to TRBD2. The V segment lost 4 bases and the J segment 3 bases; nucleotides outside the gene matches: 4. Germline loops: CDR1 LNHDA, CDR2 SQIVND (reference sequence). This CDR3 comprises 14 residues. Full variable domain (rest looked up from reference TRBV19 and TRBJ2-7): DGGITQSPKYLFRKEGQNVTLSCEQNLNHDAMYWYRQDPGQGLRLIYYSQIVNDFQKGDIAEGYSVSREKKESFPLTVTSAQKNPTAFYLCASSTGTSNYEQYFGPGTRLTVT.